These 27 T cell receptor beta chains came from one sample sequenced in a study of T cells in Graves' hyperthyroidism and ophthalmopathy (dated by TCRdb to the late 2010s). The method was multiplex PCR. Sequenced on an Illumina HiSeq 2000. The TCR beta CDR3 regions were amplified from the RNA transcripts. The TCR CDR3 was subjected to a first round of RT-PCR using the HTBI primer set and the Qiagen OneStep RT-PCR kit. The raw public data were reprocessed by TCRdb itself: fastp quality trimming at Q25, MiXCR clonotype calling, in-frame beta chains only. Each entry is one CDR3 protein sequence, shown with its most common DNA and genes. This sample gives about 400,000 distinct CDR3 sequences in total; roughly 14% of them show up just once. Around 14% of the sample is taken by the ten largest. Specimen: blood. These receptors all come from a man between 18 and 29 years old with Graves' ophthalmopathy.

The chain joins TRBV7-9 to TRBJ1-4; possibly TRBD1 for D (5 bases). Germline CDR1 reads SEHNR; CDR2 reads FQNEAQ (reference sequence). The CDR3 is made up of 13 amino acids. With 4 bases removed from V and 12 bases from J, the gap between germline ends came to 15 bases. CDR3 protein: CASSWGVRVELFF. DNA of the CDR3: TGTGCCAGCAGCTGGGGGGTCAGGGTTGAACTGTTTTTT.

This clonotype was observed many times. The chain has TRBV5-1 and TRBJ2-7; 9 nucleotides agree with TRBD1. Germline V gene lookup returns CDR1 SGHRS and CDR2 YFSETQ. The V gene end was trimmed by 6 bases and the J gene end by 2 bases; junction bases not matched to a gene: 6. The CDR3 consists of 14 residues. The CDR3 loop reads CASTTGTGPYEQYF. The CDR3, as DNA: TGCGCCAGCACAACCGGGACAGGGCCCTACGAGCAGTACTTC.

With regard to this clonotype: A read error may be the cause here, since a much bigger clone is one base away. The chain is built from TRBV7-2 and TRBJ1-5; 7 bases fit TRBD1. There are 13 residues in the CDR3. Trimming took 5 bases from V and 9 from J; bases not matched to a gene: 7. CDR1 is SGHTA and CDR2 is FQGNSA in the germline V gene. The CDR3 protein is CASSAQGDRPQHF. The CDR3 DNA reads TGTGCCAGCAGCGCCCAGGGGGATCGGCCCCAGCATTTT. The entire variable domain, with the rest obtained from reference TRBV7-2 and TRBJ1-5, is as follows: GAGVSQSPSNKVTEKGKDVELRCDPISGHTALYWYRQSLGQGLEFLIYFQGNSAPDKSGLPSDRFSAERTGGSVSTLTIQRTQQEDSAVYLCASSAQGDRPQHFGDGTRLSIL.

This clonotype was counted ten times or more. The genes are TRBV11-3 and TRBJ2-2; D possibly corresponds to TRBD1 (5 bases). The CDR3 is 15 residues long. V gave up 5 bases and J gave up 4 bases, with 14 bases separating them. From germline, CDR1 is SGHNT and CDR2 YENEEA. The chain's CDR3 is CASSPRQGVTGELFF. The CDR3 DNA reads TGTGCCAGCAGCCCCCGTCAAGGGGTCACCGGGGAGCTGTTTTTT.

This clonotype was counted many times. V gene TRBV11-3 combines with J gene TRBJ2-7; 8 nucleotides line up with TRBD1. V trimming: 8 bases; J trimming: 2 bases; junction bases outside the gene matches: 11. Per germline, CDR1 SGHNT and CDR2 YENEEA. This CDR3 spans 15 amino acids. CDR3 sequence reads: CASEKWQGAAYEQYF. The CDR3, as DNA: TGTGCCAGCGAAAAGTGGCAGGGGGCCGCCTACGAGCAGTACTTC.

This clonotype has at least ten counts. This sequence joins TRBV6-1 and TRBJ1-5; weak D call: TRBD1 (5 bases). CDR1 is MNHNS and CDR2 is SASEGT in the germline V gene. The CDR3 is 13 amino acids. The germline V and J ends were trimmed by 6 bases and 7 bases, with 13 bases remaining between them. CDR3 DNA sequence: TGTGCCAGCAGGAGGGAGTGGGACCAGCCCCAGCATTTT. It is translated as CASRREWDQPQHF.

This clonotype showed up many times. The genes are TRBV7-3 and TRBJ2-5; possible D gene TRBD2, 7 bases. V lost 5 bases and J lost 5, with 18 bases in between. CDR1 and CDR2 (germline): SGHTA, FQGTGA. CDR3 length equals 15 residues. The CDR3 protein is CASSIGLGGGETQYF. Here the CDR3 DNA reads TGTGCCAGCAGCATCGGACTAGGGGGAGGGGAGACCCAGTACTTC.

This clonotype was seen repeatedly, ten times or more. The chain links TRBV20-1 to TRBJ1-2; the D gene is possibly TRBD1 (6 bases). The length of the CDR3 is 13 residues. V was cut by 3 bases and J by 8 bases, with 16 bases left in between. Germline V gene lookup returns CDR1 DFQATT and CDR2 SNEGSKA (reference sequence). In DNA form, the CDR3 reads TGCAGTGCTAGTTTGGAAGGACAGCGAGGCTACACCTTC. It translates to CSASLEGQRGYTF.

There are many counts of this clonotype. The gene calls are TRBV3-1 and TRBJ2-5; no clear D gene. CDR1 is LGHDT, CDR2 YNNKEL, per germline (reference sequence). V was shortened by 0 bases and J by 10 bases, with 15 bases between the two germline ends. The CDR3 sequence is 14 residues long. The CDR3 bases are TGTGCCAGCAGCCAAGACTCCCGACACGGTTACCAGTACTTC. This encodes CASSQDSRHGYQYF.

This clonotype was recorded many times. The chain is built from TRBV5-1 and TRBJ1-1; no definite D call. This CDR3 is built from 15 residues. Trimming took 0 bases from V and 1 from J, leaving 10 bases between them. In germline, CDR1 is SGHRS, CDR2 YFSETQ. The CDR3, as DNA: TGCGCCAGCAGCTTGGTGGGTCGGCCGAACACTGAAGCTTTCTTT. It is translated as CASSLVGRPNTEAFF.

The V gene is TRBV6-1, the J gene TRBJ2-1; 7 nucleotides line up with TRBD1. This CDR3 comprises 13 residues. CDR1 is MNHNS and CDR2 is SASEGT in the germline V gene. V shed 4 bases, J shed 6 bases, and the junction held 3 bases outside the gene matches. This chain's CDR3 is CASSGAGGNEQFF. The CDR3 DNA sequence: TGTGCCAGCAGTGGAGCAGGGGGCAATGAGCAGTTCTTC.

Remarks on this clonotype: Being one base from a much bigger clone, this may be a read error. This chain connects TRBV20-1 to TRBJ1-2, with D perhaps matching TRBD1 (6 bases). CDR3 length equals 13 residues. Germline V CDR1 and CDR2: DFQATT, SNEGSKA (reference sequence). CDR3 DNA: TGCAGTGTTAGAGATCGACAGGCCTATGGCTACACCTTC. Residues: CSVRDRQAYGYTF.

About this clonotype: The junction departs from the called germline gene at one end, perhaps through a read error. The chain employs TRBV9 and TRBJ1-1; a weak D match, TRBD1 (5 bases). In germline, CDR1 is SGDLS, CDR2 YYNGEE. CDR3 length: 11 residues. The CDR3 sequence is CVSSGTGEAFF. The CDR3 DNA is TGTGTCAGCAGCGGAACAGGTGAAGCTTTCTTT.

This clonotype was detected only a few times. This sequence joins TRBV5-1 and TRBJ1-1; D might be TRBD1 (5 bases). The germline V and J ends were trimmed by 6 bases and 1 base, with 16 bases remaining between them. Looked up from germline, CDR1 is SGHRS and CDR2 is YFSETQ. This CDR3 region has 15 residues. DNA for the CDR3: TGCGCCAGCACCTTAGGTACAGGAGGGAACACTGAAGCTTTCTTT. Its translation is CASTLGTGGNTEAFF. Based on the CDR3 plus reference TRBV5-1 and TRBJ1-1, the full variable domain is KAGVTQTPRYLIKTRGQQVTLSCSPISGHRSVSWYQQTPGQGLQFLFEYFSETQRNKGNFPGRFSGRQFSNSRSEMNVSTLELGDSALYLCASTLGTGGNTEAFFGQGTRLTVV.

This clonotype was picked up a small number of times. The chain couples TRBV29-1 to TRBJ2-2; D not certain. The CDR3 runs to 14 residues. The ends were cut back, 1 base at V and 5 bases at J, with 11 bases in the middle. The V gene's germline CDR1 is SQVTM and CDR2 ANQGSEA. This CDR3 reads CSVEGGSGTGELFF. The CDR3 nucleotides are TGCAGCGTTGAAGGGGGTAGTGGGACCGGGGAGCTGTTTTTT.

Only a few counts were recorded for this clonotype. The rearrangement uses TRBV9 and TRBJ2-1, with D possibly matching TRBD2 (6 bases). Germline assignment: CDR1 SGDLS and CDR2 YYNGEE. The CDR3 runs 13 residues. V gave up 0 bases and J gave up 7 bases, with 8 bases separating them. The CDR3 DNA follows: TGTGCCAGCAGCGTAGACGGGAGAAATGAGCAGTTCTTC. As protein: CASSVDGRNEQFF.

Ten or more counts support this clonotype. V usage is TRBV9 and J usage is TRBJ2-7, with TRBD1 matching 9 bases. J was trimmed by 4 bases and V by 0 bases; bases with no gene match: 5. Germline CDR1 SGDLS, CDR2 YYNGEE. CDR3 length equals 15 residues. The CDR3 bases are TGTGCCAGCAGCGTAGCTGGGACAGGGTCTTACGAGCAGTACTTC. Protein: CASSVAGTGSYEQYF. The complete variable domain, with remaining parts taken from reference TRBV9 and TRBJ2-7, reads DSGVTQTPKHLITATGQRVTLRCSPRSGDLSVYWYQQSLDQGLQFLIQYYNGEERAKGNILERFSAQQFPDLHSELNLSSLELGDSALYFCASSVAGTGSYEQYFGPGTRLTVT.

The chain combines TRBV3-1 with TRBJ1-1; D not certain. V was trimmed by 2 bases and J by 3 bases, leaving 10 bases between them. This CDR3 spans 14 amino acids. The V gene's germline CDR1 is LGHDT and CDR2 YNNKEL (reference sequence). CDR3 in DNA: TGTGCCAGCAGCCAATCCGACCTTGACACTGAAGCTTTCTTT. This translates into CASSQSDLDTEAFF. Together with reference TRBV3-1 and TRBJ1-1, the CDR3 gives the full variable domain: DTAVSQTPKYLVTQMGNDKSIKCEQNLGHDTMYWYKQDSKKFLKIMFSYNNKELIINETVPNRFSPKSPDKAHLNLHINSLELGDSAVYFCASSQSDLDTEAFFGQGTRLTVV.

Ten or more counts support this clonotype. The rearrangement uses TRBV7-9 and TRBJ2-7; tentatively, D is TRBD1 or TRBD2 (6 bases each). The CDR3 spans 13 residues. In germline, CDR1 is SEHNR, CDR2 FQNEAQ (reference sequence). CDR3 sequence (DNA): TGTGCAATCGGAGGGGGGCGAGCTTACAAGCAGTACTTC. This translates into CAIGGGRAYKQYF.

This clonotype was counted at least ten times. This chain connects TRBV7-8 to TRBJ2-5, with D possibly being TRBD1 or TRBD2 (6 bases each). The germline V gene has CDR1 SGHVS and CDR2 FQNEAQ. The CDR3 is made up of 15 amino acids. V lost 3 bases to trimming and J lost 5 bases, with 16 bases between them. The CDR3 nucleotides are TGTGCCAGCAGCTTGGGGGGCCACAGCCGGGAGACCCAGTACTTC. This gives the protein CASSLGGHSRETQYF.

The rearrangement links TRBV27 to TRBJ2-1, with 12 bases matching TRBD2. J lost 7 bases, V lost 6 bases, and 10 bases had no gene match. This CDR3 region has 16 residues. Germline V gene lookup returns CDR1 MNHEY and CDR2 SMNVEV (reference sequence). The CDR3 nucleotides read TGTGCCAGCAGGTTACTAGCGGGGGGTGGTAGGAATGAGCAGTTCTTC. It specifies CASRLLAGGGRNEQFF.

This clonotype was detected many times. V and J are TRBV30 and TRBJ2-1; 9 bases line up with TRBD2. This CDR3 is built from 14 residues. Germline values: CDR1 GTSNPN, CDR2 SVGIG (reference sequence). With V trimmed by 5 bases and J by 4 bases, 6 bases remained unmatched. CDR3 DNA: TGTGCCTGGCAGCTAGCGGGGCCTTACAATGAGCAGTTCTTC. The encoded protein is CAWQLAGPYNEQFF.

This clonotype was seen many times. This rearrangement joins TRBV28 to TRBJ1-5; TRBD1 is a possible D gene (5 bases). Germline CDR1 and CDR2: MDHEN and SYDVKM. V lost 3 bases and J lost 6, with 15 bases in between. This CDR3 region has 15 residues. As DNA, the CDR3 is TGTGCCAGCAGTTTGGCAGCATCAGGGACTCAGCCCCAGCATTTT. This gives the protein CASSLAASGTQPQHF.

Only a few counts were recorded for this clonotype. V usage is TRBV29-1 and J usage is TRBJ1-2; a weak D match, TRBD1 (6 bases). CDR1 is SQVTM and CDR2 is ANQGSEA in the germline V gene. This CDR3 has 12 amino acids. V lost 4 bases and J lost 8, with 14 bases in between. In DNA form, the CDR3 reads TGCAGCGTTGGGGACACCGGTGGAGGCTACACCTTC. It encodes CSVGDTGGGYTF.

This clonotype was observed at least ten times. V gene TRBV7-2 combines with J gene TRBJ1-4, with unresolved D. V was cut by 3 bases and J by 2 bases, with 4 bases left in between. From germline, CDR1 is SGHTA and CDR2 FQGNSA. There are 13 residues in the CDR3. DNA of the CDR3: TGTGCCAGCAGCTTCGACACTAATGAAAAACTGTTTTTT. This codes for CASSFDTNEKLFF.

This clonotype came up many times. The J gene is TRBJ1-1, the V gene TRBV5-6; D might be TRBD1 (5 bases). V was pared by 3 bases and J by 0 bases, with 12 bases between. The CDR3 totals 15 residues. Germline V gene sequence: CDR1 SGHDT, CDR2 YYEEEE. In DNA, the CDR3 is TGTGCCAGCAGCTCCTTGGGACGGATGAACACTGAAGCTTTCTTT. As protein: CASSSLGRMNTEAFF.

The table lists this clonotype with many counts. DNA for the CDR3: TGTGCCAGCAGTTTCGGGAGGGTCCGCACTGAAGCTTTCTTT. It encodes CASSFGRVRTEAFF. This chain uses TRBV27 with TRBJ1-1, with unresolved D. The CDR3 sequence is 14 residues long. The germline V gene has CDR1 MNHEY and CDR2 SMNVEV (reference sequence). V dropped 3 bases and J dropped 4 bases, with 12 bases sitting between them.